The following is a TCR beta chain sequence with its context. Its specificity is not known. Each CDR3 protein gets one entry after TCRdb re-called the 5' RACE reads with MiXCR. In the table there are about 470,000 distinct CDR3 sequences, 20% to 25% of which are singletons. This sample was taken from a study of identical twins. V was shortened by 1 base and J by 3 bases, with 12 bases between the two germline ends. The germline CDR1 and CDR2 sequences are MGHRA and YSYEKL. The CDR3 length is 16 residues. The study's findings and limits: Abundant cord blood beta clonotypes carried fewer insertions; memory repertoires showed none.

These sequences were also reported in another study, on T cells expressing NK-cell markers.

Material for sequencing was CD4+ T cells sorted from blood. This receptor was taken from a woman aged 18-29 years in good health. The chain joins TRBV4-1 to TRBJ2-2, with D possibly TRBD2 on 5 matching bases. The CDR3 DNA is TGCGCCAGCAGCCAAGTTACTAGTCCCTACACCGGGGAGCTGTTTTTT. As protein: CASSQVTSPYTGELFF.